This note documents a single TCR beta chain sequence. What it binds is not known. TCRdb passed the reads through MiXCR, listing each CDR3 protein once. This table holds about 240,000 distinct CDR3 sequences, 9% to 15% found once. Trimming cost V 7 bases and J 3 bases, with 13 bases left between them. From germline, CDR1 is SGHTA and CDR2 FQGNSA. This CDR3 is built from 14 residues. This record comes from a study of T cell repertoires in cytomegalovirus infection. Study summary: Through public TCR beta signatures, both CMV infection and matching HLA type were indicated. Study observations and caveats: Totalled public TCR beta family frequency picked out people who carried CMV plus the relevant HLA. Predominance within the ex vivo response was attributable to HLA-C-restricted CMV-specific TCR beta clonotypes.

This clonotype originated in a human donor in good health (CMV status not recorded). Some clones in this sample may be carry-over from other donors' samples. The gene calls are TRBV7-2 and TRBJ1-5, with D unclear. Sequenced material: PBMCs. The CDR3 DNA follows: TGTGCCAGCACCAAAGAGGGTTTCAATCAGCCCCAGCATTTT. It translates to CASTKEGFNQPQHF.